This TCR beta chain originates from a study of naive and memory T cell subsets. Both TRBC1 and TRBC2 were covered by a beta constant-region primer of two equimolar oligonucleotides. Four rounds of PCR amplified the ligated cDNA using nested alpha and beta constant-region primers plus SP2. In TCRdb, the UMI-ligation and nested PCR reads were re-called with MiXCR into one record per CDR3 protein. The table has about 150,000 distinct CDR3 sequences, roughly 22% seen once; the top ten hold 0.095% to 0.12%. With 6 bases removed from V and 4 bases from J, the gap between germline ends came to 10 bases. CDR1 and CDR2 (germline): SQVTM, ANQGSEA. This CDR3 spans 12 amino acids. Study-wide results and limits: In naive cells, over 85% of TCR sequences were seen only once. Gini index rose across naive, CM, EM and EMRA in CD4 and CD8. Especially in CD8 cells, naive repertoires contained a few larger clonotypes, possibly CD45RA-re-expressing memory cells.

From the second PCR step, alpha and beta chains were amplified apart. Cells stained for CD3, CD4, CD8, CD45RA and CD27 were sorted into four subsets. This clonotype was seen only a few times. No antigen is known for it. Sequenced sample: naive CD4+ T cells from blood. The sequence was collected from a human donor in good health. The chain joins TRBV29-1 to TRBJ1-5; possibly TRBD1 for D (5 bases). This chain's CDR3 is CSVGTLNQPQHF. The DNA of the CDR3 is TGCAGCGTCGGGACTCTAAATCAGCCCCAGCATTTT.